Below are 19 T cell receptor beta chains sequenced from a single sample in a study of blood T cell repertoires in COVID-19. Assay used: immunoSEQ multiplex PCR; TCRdb lists only in-frame clones, some missing. The data show about 170,000 clones, roughly 93% seen once. Material: peripheral blood. Receptors originate from a man aged 18 to 29 with COVID-19, enrolled during active disease.

This chain connects TRBV5-1 to TRBJ2-2, with D possibly matching TRBD2 (7 bases). Per germline, CDR1 SGHRS and CDR2 YFSETQ. The CDR3 is 14 residues long. V was shortened by 7 bases and J by 4 bases, with 14 bases between the two germline ends. The CDR3 region has the DNA TGCGCCAGCGGGGGGGCGTCGGGCACCGGGGAGCTGTTTTTT. As protein: CASGGASGTGELFF.

The gene calls are TRBV4-3 and TRBJ1-2, with D tentatively TRBD1 (6 bases). Germline CDR1 is LGHNA and CDR2 is YSLEER. With 0 bases removed from V and 4 bases from J, the gap between germline ends came to 12 bases. This CDR3 is 15 amino acids long. In DNA, the CDR3 is TGCGCCAGCAGCCAAGATATAGGACAGAGCTATGGCTACACCTTC. This codes for CASSQDIGQSYGYTF.

The chain links TRBV12-3 or TRBV12-4 to TRBJ1-5; D is unclear. CDR3 size: 12 residues. V lost 7 bases and J lost 6, with 10 bases in between. The CDR3 loop is CASTIVPQPQHF. CDR3 bases: TGTGCCAGCACTATCGTACCTCAGCCCCAGCATTTT.

CDR3 in amino acids: CASSLSGNGRQPQHF. For the CDR3, the DNA is TGTGCCAGCAGTTTATCAGGGAATGGGAGGCAGCCCCAGCATTTT. This rearrangement joins TRBV28 to TRBJ1-5; TRBD1 is a possible D gene (5 bases). The CDR3 spans 15 residues. Trimming stripped 1 base from V and 7 bases from J, with 14 bases between. Germline lookup yields CDR1 MDHEN and CDR2 SYDVKM.

The chain recombines TRBV6-5 with TRBJ2-3; D gene uncertain. The CDR3 runs 14 residues. Trimming left V 2 bases short and J 0 bases short, with 6 bases between. Per the germline V gene, CDR1 is MNHEY and CDR2 is SVGAGI. CDR3: CASSYGHSTDTQYF. The CDR3 DNA is TGTGCCAGCAGTTACGGGCATAGCACAGATACGCAGTATTTT.

As regards this clone: Distinct nucleotide sequences in the sample also encode this CDR3. The V call is TRBV14, the J call TRBJ2-7; TRBD2 is a possible D gene (6 bases). The germline V gene encodes CDR1 SGHDN and CDR2 FVKESK. The CDR3 spans 15 residues. V lost 1 base to trimming and J lost 2 bases, with 12 bases between them. The DNA for the CDR3 is TGTGCCAGCAGCCAAGTGGTGGGACTCACCTACGAGCAGTACTTC. This sequence encodes CASSQVVGLTYEQYF. Drawing the rest from reference TRBV14 and TRBJ2-7, the complete variable domain is EAGVTQFPSHSVIEKGQTVTLRCDPISGHDNLYWYRRVMGKEIKFLLHFVKESKQDESGMPNNRFLAERTGGTYSTLKVQPAELEDSGVYFCASSQVVGLTYEQYFGPGTRLTVT.

The chain is built from TRBV3-1 (or the pseudogene TRBV3-2) and TRBJ2-7; D unclear. The V and J ends lost 4 bases and 6 bases respectively, with 16 bases between them. The CDR3 has 14 amino acids. Germline loops: CDR1 LGHDT, CDR2 YNNKEL (reference sequence). CDR3 in DNA: TGTGCCAGCAGCCTCTTGAGGTACAAAACCGAGCAGTACTTC. The encoded protein is CASSLLRYKTEQYF.

The gene calls are TRBV9 and TRBJ1-1; 8 nucleotides align to TRBD1. V lost 4 bases and J lost 3; bases outside the gene matches: 8. Germline-derived CDR1 and CDR2 are SGDLS and YYNGEE. The CDR3 covers 15 residues. The CDR3 coding sequence is TGTGCCAGCAGCCCCCAGGACAGGGTGCACACTGAAGCTTTCTTT. Translating gives CASSPQDRVHTEAFF.

The chain is built from TRBV3-1 (or the pseudogene TRBV3-2) and TRBJ2-7; the match to TRBD2 covers 13 bases. In germline, CDR1 is LGHDT, CDR2 YNNKEL (reference sequence). The CDR3 sequence is 17 residues long. With V trimmed by 4 bases and J by 1 base, 7 bases remained unmatched. The CDR3 loop reads CASSRGLAGVSSYEQYF. CDR3 DNA sequence: TGTGCCAGCAGCCGAGGACTAGCGGGAGTCTCATCCTACGAGCAGTACTTC.

The chain employs TRBV3-1 (or the pseudogene TRBV3-2) and TRBJ2-5; 9 bases match TRBD1. V lost 5 bases to trimming and J lost 2 bases; unmatched junction nucleotides: 6. CDR3 length equals 15 residues. From germline, CDR1 is LGHDT and CDR2 YNNKEL (reference sequence). The CDR3 DNA is TGTGCCAGCAGCTTCCGGGACAGGGTTCAAGAGACCCAGTACTTC. Encoded protein: CASSFRDRVQETQYF.

The chain couples TRBV5-5 to TRBJ2-5; D may be TRBD2 (6 bases). The V gene lost 1 base and the J gene lost 2 bases, with 9 bases spanning the gap. The CDR3 is 14 residues long. Per the germline V gene, CDR1 is SGHKS and CDR2 is YYEKEE (reference sequence). CDR3 loop: CASSLLRGQETQYF. The CDR3 nucleotides read TGTGCCAGCAGCTTGTTACGGGGGCAAGAGACCCAGTACTTC.

V is TRBV11-2 and J is TRBJ2-2; 10 positions agree with TRBD1. Unmatched junction bases numbered 3, after V lost 5 bases and J lost 0 bases. Germline-derived CDR1 and CDR2 are SGHAT and FQNNGV. The CDR3 contains 16 residues. The DNA of the CDR3 is TGTGCCAGCAGCCCCGGACAGGGGGCGAACACCGGGGAGCTGTTTTTT. Translating it yields CASSPGQGANTGELFF.

The chain joins TRBV2 to TRBJ2-5; TRBD1 matches at 8 bases. Germline V gene sequence: CDR1 SNHLY, CDR2 FYNNEI. V trimming: 6 bases; J trimming: 0 bases; junction bases outside the gene matches: 6. The CDR3 has 15 residues. The DNA for the CDR3 is TGTGCCAGCAGACTACCGGGACAGGACCAAGAGACCCAGTACTTC. Encoded protein: CASRLPGQDQETQYF.

V is TRBV15 and J is TRBJ2-2, with TRBD1 matching 7 bases. The germline V gene encodes CDR1 LNHNV and CDR2 YYDKDF (reference sequence). The CDR3 contains 15 residues. Unmatched junction bases numbered 5, after V lost 3 bases and J lost 4 bases. The CDR3: CATSSYRGPTGELFF. The CDR3 DNA reads as TGTGCCACCAGCAGCTACAGGGGCCCCACCGGGGAGCTGTTTTTT.

Comment on this clone: In the same sample, other DNA sequences code for this CDR3. The chain joins TRBV2 to TRBJ2-7; 7 nucleotides agree with TRBD1. CDR3 length equals 12 residues. Germline loops: CDR1 SNHLY, CDR2 FYNNEI. Losses at the gene ends were 6 bases for V and 4 bases for J; bases not matched to a gene: 3. The CDR3 spells CASRGTVYEQYF. The CDR3 nucleotides are TGTGCCAGCAGGGGGACAGTGTACGAGCAGTACTTC.

The chain joins TRBV2 to TRBJ1-2; tentative D call: TRBD1 (6 bases). V shed 4 bases and J shed 13 bases, with 16 bases lying between them. Germline V gene data show CDR1 as SNHLY and CDR2 as FYNNEI. The CDR3 sequence is 12 residues long. The CDR3 nucleotides are TGTGCCAGCAGTGCTACAGGGAAACCTTCCACCTTC. Translating it yields CASSATGKPSTF.

This sequence joins TRBV5-5 and TRBJ2-7; 8 bases are shared with TRBD2. The CDR3 totals 15 residues. Looked up from germline, CDR1 is SGHKS and CDR2 is YYEKEE (reference sequence). After removal of 1 base from V and 3 bases from J, the junction contained 6 bases not matched to a gene. The chain's CDR3 is CASSLISSGSYEQYF. CDR3 DNA sequence: TGTGCCAGCAGCTTGATCTCGAGCGGGAGCTACGAGCAGTACTTC.

V and J are TRBV5-5 and TRBJ2-7, with D possibly matching TRBD1 (5 bases). Per the germline V gene, CDR1 is SGHKS and CDR2 is YYEKEE (reference sequence). This CDR3 is built from 15 residues. V dropped 3 bases and J dropped 3 bases, with 16 bases sitting between them. The CDR3 coding sequence is TGTGCCAGCAGCTGGGGCTTAGGCAGAATCTACGAGCAGTACTTC. Translation: CASSWGLGRIYEQYF.

The chain is built from TRBV7-2 and TRBJ2-7; possible D gene TRBD1, 6 bases. The V end was cut by 5 bases, the J end by 3 bases, with 14 bases between. CDR1 and CDR2 (germline): SGHTA, FQGNSA. The length of the CDR3 is 14 residues. CDR3: CASSQGTADYEQYF. The DNA of the CDR3 is TGTGCCAGCAGCCAGGGGACGGCTGACTACGAGCAGTACTTC.